Listed below are T cell receptor beta chains from one sample, sequenced in a study of cytomegalovirus exposure and HLA in healthy donors. The table came from immunoSEQ multiplex PCR; TCRdb's copy has only in-frame clones and leaves some out. The sample holds fewer than 200,000 clones, around 74% seen once. Sequenced sample: PBMCs. The receptors come from a female donor in good health and CMV-seronegative. CDR3s include the opening cysteine and the closing phenylalanine or tryptophan. Each record gives: V gene, clone size, J gene, CDR3 protein. Clone size is shown for a subset of rows, as once, few, many or a class of expanded clone.

>TRBV4-1|few|TRBJ1-4
CASSQPRQANEKLFF
>TRBV15|once|TRBJ1-3
CATCEEGGSGNTIYF
>TRBV28|few|TRBJ2-1
CASSFPPGRANEQFF
>TRBV5-1|few|TRBJ2-7
CASALTSSYEQYF
>TRBV30|few|TRBJ1-4
CAWRTHLENEKLFF
>TRBV5-1|-|TRBJ2-1
CASSQGGQALNEQFF
>TRBV4-2|-|TRBJ1-2
CASSPDREYGYTF
>TRBV5-1|-|TRBJ1-5
CASSSGQGENQPQHF
>TRBV5-1|-|TRBJ2-3
CASSLQGMSDTQYF
>TRBV10-1|-|TRBJ2-7
CASSENNYEQYF
>TRBV29-1|-|TRBJ1-1
CSVHRGGWAFF
>TRBV6-5|-|TRBJ2-3
CASTFLRGSTDTQYF
>TRBV9|once|TRBJ1-1
CASSVETGGHEAFF
>TRBV5-1|-|TRBJ1-6
CASSTQQGGYNSPLHF
>TRBV7-9|-|TRBJ1-2
CASSLARRGRIFYGYTF
>TRBV6-5|few|TRBJ2-7
CASSYSRQGISGEQYF
>TRBV7-6|-|TRBJ2-7
CASSLGTGAGDEQYF
>TRBV6-1|-|TRBJ1-3
CASSVGVSSGNTIYF
>TRBV2|-|TRBJ1-4
CASREQGAAEKQLFF
>TRBV5-1|-|TRBJ1-2
CASSPEDRGPRGGYTF
>TRBV19|-|TRBJ1-1
CASSIVEEREAFF
>TRBV6-5|-|TRBJ1-3
CASSSQGVTGNTIYF
>TRBV7-2|-|TRBJ2-3
CASSPMGQPRTDTQYF